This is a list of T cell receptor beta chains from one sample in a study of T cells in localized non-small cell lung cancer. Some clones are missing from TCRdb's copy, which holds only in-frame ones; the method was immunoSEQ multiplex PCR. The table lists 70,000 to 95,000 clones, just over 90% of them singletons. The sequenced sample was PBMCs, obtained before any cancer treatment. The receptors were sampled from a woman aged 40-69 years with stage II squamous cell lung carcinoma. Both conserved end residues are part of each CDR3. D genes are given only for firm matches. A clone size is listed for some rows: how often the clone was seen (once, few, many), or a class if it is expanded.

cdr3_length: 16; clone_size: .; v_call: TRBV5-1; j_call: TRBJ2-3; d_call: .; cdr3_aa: CASSWDPGGSTDTQYF; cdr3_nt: TGCGCCAGCAGCTGGGACCCTGGCGGTAGTACAGATACGCAGTATTTT
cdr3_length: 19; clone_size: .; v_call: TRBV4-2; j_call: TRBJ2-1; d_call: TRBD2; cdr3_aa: CASSQDLAGGWAGGNEQFF; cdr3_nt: TGTGCCAGCAGCCAAGACTTAGCGGGAGGTTGGGCTGGGGGCAATGAGCAGTTCTTC
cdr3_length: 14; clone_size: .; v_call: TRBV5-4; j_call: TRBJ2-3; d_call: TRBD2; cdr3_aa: CASRTSGGPDTQYF; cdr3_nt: TGTGCCAGCAGGACTAGCGGGGGCCCAGATACGCAGTATTTT
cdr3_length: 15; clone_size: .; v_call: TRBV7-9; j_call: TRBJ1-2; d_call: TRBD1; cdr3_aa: CASSPRQGPSDGYTF; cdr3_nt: TGTGCCAGCAGCCCCCGACAGGGCCCGAGCGATGGCTACACCTTC
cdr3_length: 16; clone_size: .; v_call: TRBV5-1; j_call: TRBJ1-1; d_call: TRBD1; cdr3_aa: CASSLSGAGGGTEAFF; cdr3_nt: TGCGCCAGCAGCCTTTCTGGGGCAGGGGGCGGAACTGAAGCTTTCTTT
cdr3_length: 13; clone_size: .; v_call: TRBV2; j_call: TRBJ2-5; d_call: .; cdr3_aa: CASRDTGLETQYF; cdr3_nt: TGTGCCAGCAGGGATACAGGGTTAGAGACCCAGTACTTC
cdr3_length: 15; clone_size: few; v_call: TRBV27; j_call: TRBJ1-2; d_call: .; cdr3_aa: CASSPRMAGVGGYTF; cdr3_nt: TGTGCCAGCAGCCCCCGGATGGCAGGGGTCGGTGGCTACACCTTC
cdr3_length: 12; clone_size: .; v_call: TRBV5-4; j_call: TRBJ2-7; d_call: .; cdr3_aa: CASSLDGYEQYF; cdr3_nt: TGTGCCAGCAGCCTGGACGGGTACGAGCAGTACTTC
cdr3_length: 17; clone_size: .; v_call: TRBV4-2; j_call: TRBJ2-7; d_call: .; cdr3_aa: CASSQDLRTVSSYEQYF; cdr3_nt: TGTGCCAGCAGCCAAGATTTGAGAACTGTTAGCTCCTACGAGCAGTACTTC
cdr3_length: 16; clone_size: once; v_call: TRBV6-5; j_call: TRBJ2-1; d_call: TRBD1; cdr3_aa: CASSSSPGQGYNEQFF; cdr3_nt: TGTGCCAGCAGTTCCTCACCGGGACAGGGGTACAATGAGCAGTTCTTC
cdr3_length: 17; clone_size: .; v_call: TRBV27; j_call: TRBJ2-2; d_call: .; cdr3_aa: CASSLKGHYLNTGELFF; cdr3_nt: TGTGCCAGCAGTTTAAAGGGACATTATCTGAACACCGGGGAGCTGTTTTTT
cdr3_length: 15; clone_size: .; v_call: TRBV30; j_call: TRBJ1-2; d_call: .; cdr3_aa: CAWRHGRGAGYGYTF; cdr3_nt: TGTGCCTGGAGACATGGGCGGGGGGCAGGCTATGGCTACACCTTC
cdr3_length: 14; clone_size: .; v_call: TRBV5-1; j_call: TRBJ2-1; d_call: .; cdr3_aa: CARRGEGPYNEQFF; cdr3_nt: TGCGCCAGAAGGGGGGAGGGCCCCTACAATGAGCAGTTCTTC
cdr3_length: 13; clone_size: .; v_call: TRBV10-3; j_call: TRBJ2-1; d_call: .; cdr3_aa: CANARTNGNEQFF; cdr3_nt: TGTGCCAACGCCCGGACTAACGGCAATGAGCAGTTCTTC
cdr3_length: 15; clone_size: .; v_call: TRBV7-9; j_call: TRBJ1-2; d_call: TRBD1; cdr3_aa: CASSMNRGPRHGYTF; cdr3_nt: TGTGCCAGCAGCATGAACAGGGGGCCTCGGCATGGCTACACCTTC
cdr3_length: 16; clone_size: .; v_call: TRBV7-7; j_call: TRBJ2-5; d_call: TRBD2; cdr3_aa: CASSSGLAGVEETQYF; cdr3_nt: TGTGCTAGCAGCTCCGGACTAGCGGGGGTAGAAGAGACCCAGTACTTC
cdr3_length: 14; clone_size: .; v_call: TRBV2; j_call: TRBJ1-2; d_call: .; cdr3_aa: CASSEGQGIAGYTF; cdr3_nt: TGTGCCAGCAGTGAAGGTCAGGGTATCGCGGGCTACACCTTC
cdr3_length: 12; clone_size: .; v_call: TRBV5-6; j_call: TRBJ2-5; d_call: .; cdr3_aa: CASSLGRETQYF; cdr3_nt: TGTGCCAGCAGCTTGGGAAGGGAGACCCAGTACTTC
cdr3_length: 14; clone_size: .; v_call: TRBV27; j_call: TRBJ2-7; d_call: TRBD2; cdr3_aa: CATSGGPLAYEQYF; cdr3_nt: TGTGCCACCTCGGGAGGCCCCCTCGCCTACGAGCAGTACTTC
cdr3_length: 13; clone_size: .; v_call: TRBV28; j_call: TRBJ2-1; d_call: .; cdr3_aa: CASSLGGRNEQFF; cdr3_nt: TGTGCCAGCAGTTTAGGAGGCCGGAATGAGCAGTTCTTC
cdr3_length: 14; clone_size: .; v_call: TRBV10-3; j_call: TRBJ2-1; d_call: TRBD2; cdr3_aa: CAISDPGLGNEQFF; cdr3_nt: TGTGCCATCAGTGATCCGGGACTAGGAAATGAGCAGTTCTTC
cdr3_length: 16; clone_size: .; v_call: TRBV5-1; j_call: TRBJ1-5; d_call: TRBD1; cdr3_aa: CASSPGTGGSSQPQHF; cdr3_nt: TGCGCCAGCAGCCCTGGGACAGGGGGCTCGAGTCAGCCCCAGCATTTT
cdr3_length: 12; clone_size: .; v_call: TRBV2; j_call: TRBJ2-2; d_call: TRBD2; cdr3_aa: CASSPSGRELFF; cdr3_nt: TGTGCCAGCAGTCCTAGCGGGAGGGAGCTGTTTTTT
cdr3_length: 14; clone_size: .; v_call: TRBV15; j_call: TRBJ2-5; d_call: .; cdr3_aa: CATSRIGTLRAQYF; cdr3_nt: TGTGCCACCAGCAGAATTGGGACTCTCCGGGCCCAGTACTTC
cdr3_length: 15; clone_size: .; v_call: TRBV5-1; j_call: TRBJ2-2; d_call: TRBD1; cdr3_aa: CASRGQGALTGELFF; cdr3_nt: TGCGCCAGCCGAGGACAGGGGGCTCTCACCGGGGAGCTGTTTTTT
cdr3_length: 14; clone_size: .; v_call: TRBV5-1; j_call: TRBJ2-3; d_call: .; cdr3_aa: CASSLGGFPDTQYF; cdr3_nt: TGCGCCAGCAGCTTGGGCGGGTTCCCAGATACGCAGTATTTT
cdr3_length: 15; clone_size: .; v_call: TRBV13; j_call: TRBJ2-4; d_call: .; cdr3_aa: CASSPAGQAKNIQYF; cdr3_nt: TGTGCCAGCAGCCCCGCGGGACAAGCCAAAAACATTCAGTACTTC
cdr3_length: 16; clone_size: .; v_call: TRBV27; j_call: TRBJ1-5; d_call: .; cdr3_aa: CASSSGGWYSNQPQHF; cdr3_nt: TGTGCCAGCAGTTCGGGGGGTTGGTATAGCAATCAGCCCCAGCATTTT
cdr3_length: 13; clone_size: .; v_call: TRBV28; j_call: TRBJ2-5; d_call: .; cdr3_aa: CASSLEVAETQYF; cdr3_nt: TGTGCCAGCAGTTTAGAAGTTGCGGAGACCCAGTACTTC
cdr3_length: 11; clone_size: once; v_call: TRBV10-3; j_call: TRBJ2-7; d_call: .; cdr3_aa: CAISDTLEQYF; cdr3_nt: TGTGCCATCAGTGACACGCTCGAGCAGTACTTC
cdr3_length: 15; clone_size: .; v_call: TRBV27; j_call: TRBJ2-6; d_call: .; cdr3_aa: CASSSLPVWANVLTF; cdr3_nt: TGTGCCAGCAGCTCCCTACCTGTCTGGGCCAACGTCCTGACTTTC
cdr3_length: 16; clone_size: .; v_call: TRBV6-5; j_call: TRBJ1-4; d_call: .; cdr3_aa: CASSYTGKKPNEKLFF; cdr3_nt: TGTGCCAGCAGTTACACAGGAAAGAAGCCTAATGAAAAACTGTTTTTT
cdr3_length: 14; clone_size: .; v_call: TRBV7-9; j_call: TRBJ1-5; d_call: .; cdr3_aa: CASSFGASDQPQHF; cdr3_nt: TGTGCCAGCAGCTTTGGGGCGTCTGATCAGCCCCAGCATTTT
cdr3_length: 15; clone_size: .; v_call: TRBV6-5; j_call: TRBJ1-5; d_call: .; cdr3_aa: CASSYSRQHNQPQHF; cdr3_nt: TGTGCCAGCAGTTACTCGAGACAGCACAATCAGCCCCAGCATTTT
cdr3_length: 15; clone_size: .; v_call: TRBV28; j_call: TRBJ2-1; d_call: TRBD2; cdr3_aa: CASRGTAGANNEQFF; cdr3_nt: TGTGCCAGCAGGGGCACAGCGGGAGCCAACAATGAGCAGTTCTTC
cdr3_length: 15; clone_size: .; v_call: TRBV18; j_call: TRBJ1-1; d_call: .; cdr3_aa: CASSPGQIKNTEAFF; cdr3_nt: TGTGCCAGCTCACCAGGACAGATAAAGAACACTGAAGCTTTCTTT
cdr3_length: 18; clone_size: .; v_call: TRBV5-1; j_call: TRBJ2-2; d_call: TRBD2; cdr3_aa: CASSFHSRLAGEVGELFF; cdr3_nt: TGCGCCAGCAGCTTCCACTCTAGACTAGCGGGAGAGGTCGGGGAGCTGTTTTTT
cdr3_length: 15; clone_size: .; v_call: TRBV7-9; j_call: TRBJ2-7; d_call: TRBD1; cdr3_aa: CASSLSGQGHYEQYF; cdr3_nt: TGTGCCAGCAGCCTTAGTGGACAGGGACACTACGAGCAGTACTTC
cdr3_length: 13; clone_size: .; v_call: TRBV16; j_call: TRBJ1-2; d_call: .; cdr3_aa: CASSQFASSGYTF; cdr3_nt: TGTGCCAGCAGCCAATTTGCGAGCAGCGGCTACACCTTC
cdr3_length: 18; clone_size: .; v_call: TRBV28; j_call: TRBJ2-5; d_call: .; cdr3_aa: CASSSKRNRVPNQETQYF; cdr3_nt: TGTGCCAGCAGTTCGAAGAGAAACAGGGTCCCTAACCAAGAGACCCAGTACTTC
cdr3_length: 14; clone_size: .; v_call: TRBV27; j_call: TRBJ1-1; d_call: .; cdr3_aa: CASSFSPGVTEAFF; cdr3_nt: TGTGCCAGCAGTTTTTCCCCAGGGGTGACTGAAGCTTTCTTT
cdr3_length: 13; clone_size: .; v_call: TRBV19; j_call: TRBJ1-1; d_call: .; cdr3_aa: CASSKVGNTEAFF; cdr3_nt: TGTGCCAGTAGTAAGGTCGGGAACACTGAAGCTTTCTTT
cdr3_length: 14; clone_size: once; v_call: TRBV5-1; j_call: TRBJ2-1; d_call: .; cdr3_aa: CASSLDASFNEQFF; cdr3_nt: TGCGCCAGCAGCTTGGATGCTAGCTTCAATGAGCAGTTCTTC
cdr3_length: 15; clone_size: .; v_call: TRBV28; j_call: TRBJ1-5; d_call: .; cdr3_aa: CASSLQVYSNQPQHF; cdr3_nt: TGTGCCAGCAGTCTACAGGTCTATAGCAATCAGCCCCAGCATTTT
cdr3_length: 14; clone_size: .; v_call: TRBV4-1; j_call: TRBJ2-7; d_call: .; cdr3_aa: CASSQEGRPGEQYF; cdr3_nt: TGCGCCAGCAGCCAGGAGGGCCGACCGGGCGAGCAGTACTTC
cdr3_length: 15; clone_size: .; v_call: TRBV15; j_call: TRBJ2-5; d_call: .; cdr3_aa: CATSSLRGPGETQYF; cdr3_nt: TGTGCCACCAGCAGTCTGCGGGGGCCGGGAGAGACCCAGTACTTC
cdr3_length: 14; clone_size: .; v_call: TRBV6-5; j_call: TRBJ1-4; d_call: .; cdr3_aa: CASSYSPFTEKLFF; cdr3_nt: TGTGCCAGCAGTTACTCCCCTTTCACGGAAAAACTGTTTTTT
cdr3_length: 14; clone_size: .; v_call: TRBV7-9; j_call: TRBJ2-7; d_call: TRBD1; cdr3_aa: CASSPTDREDEQYF; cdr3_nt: TGTGCCAGCAGCCCGACTGACAGGGAAGACGAGCAGTACTTC
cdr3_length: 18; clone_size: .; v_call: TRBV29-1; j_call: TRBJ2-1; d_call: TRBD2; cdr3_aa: CSTSGTSDLQLSYNEQFF; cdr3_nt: TGCAGCACCTCCGGGACTAGCGATTTGCAACTCTCCTACAATGAGCAGTTCTTC
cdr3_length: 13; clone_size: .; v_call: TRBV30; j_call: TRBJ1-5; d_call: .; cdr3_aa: CAWSGTGNQPQHF; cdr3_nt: TGTGCCTGGAGTGGGACAGGCAATCAGCCCCAGCATTTT
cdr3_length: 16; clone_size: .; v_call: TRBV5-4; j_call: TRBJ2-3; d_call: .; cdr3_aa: CASTGMRPIDTDTQYF; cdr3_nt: TGTGCCAGTACTGGGATGCGGCCTATCGACACAGATACGCAGTATTTT
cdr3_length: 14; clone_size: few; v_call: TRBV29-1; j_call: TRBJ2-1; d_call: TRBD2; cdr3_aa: CSVGPAGFHNEQFF; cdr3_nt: TGCAGCGTTGGTCCAGCGGGATTTCACAATGAGCAGTTCTTC
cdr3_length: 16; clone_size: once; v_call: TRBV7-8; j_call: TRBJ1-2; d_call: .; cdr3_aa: CASSPRLQIRNYGYTF; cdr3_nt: TGTGCCAGCAGCCCGAGACTGCAAATAAGGAACTATGGCTACACCTTC